Sequencing of this T cell receptor (beta chain) was carried out in a study of cytomegalovirus exposure and HLA in healthy donors. Findings of the study overall: What TCR beta sequences reportedly achieved was accurate prediction of HLA-A and HLA-B alleles in most subjects. A previous analysis found most TCR beta V segments productive roughly 87% or roughly 30% of the time. The availability of immune exposure information extended only to CMV serostatus.

Primers for the PCR totalled 60 Vbeta and 13 Jbeta. Sequencing was performed with immunoSEQ multiplex PCR; in TCRdb, only in-frame clones are kept and a portion is missing. The sample holds 40,000 or so clones, approximately 66% seen once. The germline V gene encodes CDR1 SGHDN and CDR2 FVKESK. The CDR3 spans 13 residues. Trimming took off 3 bases at V and 3 bases at J, with 8 bases between the two ends. A word on this clone: Its antigen is still unknown.

The chain carries TRBV14 and TRBJ1-1; D unclear. The sequenced sample was PBMCs. The receptor comes from a man aged 45 to 65 in good health and CMV-seropositive. Here the CDR3 reads CASSQNTDTEAFF. As DNA, the CDR3 is TGTGCCAGCAGCCAGAACACCGACACTGAAGCTTTCTTT.